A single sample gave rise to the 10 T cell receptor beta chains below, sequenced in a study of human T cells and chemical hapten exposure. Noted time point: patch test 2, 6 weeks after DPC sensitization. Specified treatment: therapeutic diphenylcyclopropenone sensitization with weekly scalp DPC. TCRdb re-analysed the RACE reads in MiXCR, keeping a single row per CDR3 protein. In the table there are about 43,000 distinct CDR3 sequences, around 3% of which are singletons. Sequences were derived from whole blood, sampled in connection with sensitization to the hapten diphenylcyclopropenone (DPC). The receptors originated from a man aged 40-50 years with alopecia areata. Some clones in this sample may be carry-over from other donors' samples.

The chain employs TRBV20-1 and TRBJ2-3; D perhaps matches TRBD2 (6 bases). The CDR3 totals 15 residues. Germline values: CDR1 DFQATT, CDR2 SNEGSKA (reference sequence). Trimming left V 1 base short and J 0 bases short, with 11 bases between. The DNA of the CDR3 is TGCAGTGCTAGAGTGCCGGGAGTCAGCACAGATACGCAGTATTTT. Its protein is CSARVPGVSTDTQYF.

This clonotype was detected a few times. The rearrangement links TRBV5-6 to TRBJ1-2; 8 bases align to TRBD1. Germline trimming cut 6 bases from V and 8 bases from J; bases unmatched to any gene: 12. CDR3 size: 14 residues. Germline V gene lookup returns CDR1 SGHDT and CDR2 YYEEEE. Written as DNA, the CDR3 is TGTGCCAGCACCTGGACAGGGAGAGATCGCGGCTACACCTTC. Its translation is CASTWTGRDRGYTF. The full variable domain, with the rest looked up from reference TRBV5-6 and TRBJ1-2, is DAGVTQSPTHLIKTRGQQVTLRCSPKSGHDTVSWYQQALGQGPQFIFQYYEEEERQRGNFPDRFSGHQFPNYSSELNVNALLLGDSALYLCASTWTGRDRGYTFGSGTRLTVV.

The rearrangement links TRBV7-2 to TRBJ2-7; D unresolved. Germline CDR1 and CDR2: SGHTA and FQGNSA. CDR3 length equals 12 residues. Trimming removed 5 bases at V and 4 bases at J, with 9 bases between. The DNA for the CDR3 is TGTGCCAGCAGCACCAATAGATACGAGCAGTACTTC. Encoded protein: CASSTNRYEQYF.

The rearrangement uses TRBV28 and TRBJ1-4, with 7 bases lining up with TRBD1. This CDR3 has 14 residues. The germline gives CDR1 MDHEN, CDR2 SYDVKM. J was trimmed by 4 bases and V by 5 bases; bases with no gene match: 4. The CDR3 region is CASSNRGINEKLFF. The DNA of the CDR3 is TGTGCCAGCAGTAACAGGGGAATTAATGAAAAACTGTTTTTT.

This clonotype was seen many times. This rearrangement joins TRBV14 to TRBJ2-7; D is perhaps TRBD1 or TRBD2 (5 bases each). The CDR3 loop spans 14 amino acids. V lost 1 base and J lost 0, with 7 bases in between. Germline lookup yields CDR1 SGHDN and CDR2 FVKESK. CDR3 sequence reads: CASSQAGLSYEQYF. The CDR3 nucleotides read TGTGCCAGCAGCCAAGCGGGGCTCTCCTACGAGCAGTACTTC.

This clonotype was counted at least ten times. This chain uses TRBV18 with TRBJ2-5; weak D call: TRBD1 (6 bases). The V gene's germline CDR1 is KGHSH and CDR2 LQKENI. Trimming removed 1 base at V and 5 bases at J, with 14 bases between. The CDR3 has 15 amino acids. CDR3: CASSPQLGRGETQYF. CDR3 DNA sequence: TGTGCCAGCTCACCACAACTCGGCAGGGGTGAGACCCAGTACTTC.

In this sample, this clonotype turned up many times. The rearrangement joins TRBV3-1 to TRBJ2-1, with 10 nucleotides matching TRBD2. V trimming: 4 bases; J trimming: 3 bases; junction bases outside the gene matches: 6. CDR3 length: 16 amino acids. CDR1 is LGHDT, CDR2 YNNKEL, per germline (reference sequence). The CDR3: CASSLPSGGGYNEQFF. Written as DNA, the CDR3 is TGTGCCAGCAGCCTACCAAGCGGGGGGGGCTACAATGAGCAGTTCTTC.

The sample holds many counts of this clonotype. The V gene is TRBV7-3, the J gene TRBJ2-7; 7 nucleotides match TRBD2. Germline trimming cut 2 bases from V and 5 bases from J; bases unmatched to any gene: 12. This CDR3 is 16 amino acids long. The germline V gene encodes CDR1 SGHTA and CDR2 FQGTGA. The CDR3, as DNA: TGTGCCAGCAGCTTATACCCAGTGGGAGGGCGGGACGAGCAGTACTTC. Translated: CASSLYPVGGRDEQYF.

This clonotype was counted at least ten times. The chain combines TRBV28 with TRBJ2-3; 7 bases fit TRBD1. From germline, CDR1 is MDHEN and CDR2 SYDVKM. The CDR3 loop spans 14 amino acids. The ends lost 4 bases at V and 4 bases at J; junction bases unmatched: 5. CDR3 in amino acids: CASSWTGPPDTQYF. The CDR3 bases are TGTGCCAGCAGTTGGACAGGTCCCCCAGATACGCAGTATTTT. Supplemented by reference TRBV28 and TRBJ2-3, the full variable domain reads DVKVTQSSRYLVKRTGEKVFLECVQDMDHENMFWYRQDPGLGLRLIYFSYDVKMKEKGDIPEGYSVSREKKERFSLILESASTNQTSMYLCASSWTGPPDTQYFGPGTRLTVL.

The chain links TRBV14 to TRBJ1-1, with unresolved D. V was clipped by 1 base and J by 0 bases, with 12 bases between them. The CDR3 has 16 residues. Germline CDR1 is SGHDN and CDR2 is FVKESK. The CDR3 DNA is TGTGCCAGCAGCCAAGTCTTACAGAGCTTGAACACTGAAGCTTTCTTT. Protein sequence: CASSQVLQSLNTEAFF.